Reported below is one T cell receptor beta chain. Antigen unknown. Amplification used 60 Vbeta primers and 13 Jbeta primers. Clones were sequenced by immunoSEQ multiplex PCR, and TCRdb holds only the in-frame ones, with some missing. The sample lists some 150,000 clones, about four fifths occurring once. This entry comes from a study of cytomegalovirus exposure and HLA in healthy donors. The CDR3 extends over 17 amino acids. Per germline, CDR1 MNHEY and CDR2 SMNVEV (reference sequence). Trimming left V 5 bases short and J 0 bases short, with 18 bases between. Overall study results and limits: Most CMV-associated TCR beta chains appeared HLA-restricted in a later analysis. The HLA-A and HLA-B alleles of most subjects were reportedly predicted accurately from TCR beta sequences. HLA alleles were associated with 15,000 to 20,000 TCR beta sequences in a later analysis at 0.05 false discovery rate. Per published reports, the classifier diagnosed cytomegalovirus status with high specificity and sensitivity.

The origin of this receptor is a man in his thirties or forties in good health and CMV-seronegative. Sequenced material: PBMCs. V gene TRBV27 combines with J gene TRBJ2-3, with D possibly matching TRBD1 (5 bases). CDR3 in DNA: TGTGCCAGCAGTACGGACACCCGAACGCCTAGCACAGATACGCAGTATTTT. Amino acids: CASSTDTRTPSTDTQYF.